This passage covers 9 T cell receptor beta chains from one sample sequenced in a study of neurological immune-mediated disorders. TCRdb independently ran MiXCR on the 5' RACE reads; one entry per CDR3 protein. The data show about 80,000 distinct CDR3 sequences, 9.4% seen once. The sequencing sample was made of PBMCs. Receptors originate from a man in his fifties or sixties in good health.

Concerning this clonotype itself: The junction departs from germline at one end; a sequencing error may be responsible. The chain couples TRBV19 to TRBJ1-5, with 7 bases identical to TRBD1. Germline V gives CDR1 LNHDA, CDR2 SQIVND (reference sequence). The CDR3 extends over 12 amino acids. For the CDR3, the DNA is TGTGCCAGTAGTATGACGGGACAGCCCAAGCATTTT. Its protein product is CASSMTGQPKHF.

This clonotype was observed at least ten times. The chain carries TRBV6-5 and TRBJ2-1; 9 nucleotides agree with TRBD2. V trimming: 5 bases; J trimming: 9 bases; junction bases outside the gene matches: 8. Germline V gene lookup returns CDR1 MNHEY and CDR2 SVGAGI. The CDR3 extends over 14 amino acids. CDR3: CASSRGGGRFEQFF. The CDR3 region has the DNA TGTGCCAGCAGTCGCGGGGGGGGCCGATTTGAGCAGTTCTTC.

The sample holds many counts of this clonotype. The CDR3 reads CSAYRQVSYEQYF. In nucleotides, the CDR3 is TGCAGTGCATATAGACAGGTGTCCTACGAGCAGTACTTC. This sequence joins TRBV20-1 and TRBJ2-7, with D possibly matching TRBD1 (6 bases). CDR1 and CDR2 (germline): DFQATT, SNEGSKA (reference sequence). The V gene lost 6 bases and the J gene lost 1 base, with 13 bases spanning the gap. The CDR3 totals 13 residues.

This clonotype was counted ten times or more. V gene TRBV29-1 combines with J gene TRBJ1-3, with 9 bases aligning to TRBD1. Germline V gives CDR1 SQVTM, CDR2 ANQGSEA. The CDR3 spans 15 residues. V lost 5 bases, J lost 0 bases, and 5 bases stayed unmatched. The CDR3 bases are TGCAGCGTTACAGGGGGCGTCCTCTCTGGAAACACCATATATTTT. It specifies CSVTGGVLSGNTIYF.

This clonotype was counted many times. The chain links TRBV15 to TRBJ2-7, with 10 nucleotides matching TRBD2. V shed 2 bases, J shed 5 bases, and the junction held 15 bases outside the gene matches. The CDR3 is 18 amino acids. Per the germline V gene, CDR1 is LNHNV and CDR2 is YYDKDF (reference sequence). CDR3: CATSRQSSASGRAHEQYF. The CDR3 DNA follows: TGTGCCACCAGCAGACAATCCTCCGCTAGCGGGAGAGCCCACGAGCAGTACTTC.

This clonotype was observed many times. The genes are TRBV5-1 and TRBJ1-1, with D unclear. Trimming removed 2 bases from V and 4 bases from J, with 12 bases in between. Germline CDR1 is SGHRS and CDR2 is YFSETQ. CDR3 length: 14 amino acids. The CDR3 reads CASSFVGVVTEAFF. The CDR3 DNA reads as TGCGCCAGCAGCTTTGTCGGGGTAGTCACTGAAGCTTTCTTT.

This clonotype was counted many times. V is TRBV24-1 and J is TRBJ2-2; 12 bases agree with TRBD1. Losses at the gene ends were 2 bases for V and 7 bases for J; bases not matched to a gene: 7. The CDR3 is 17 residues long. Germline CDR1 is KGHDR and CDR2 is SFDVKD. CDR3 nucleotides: TGTGCCACCAGTGATTACCGGGACAGGGGGCTCGGCGGGGAGCTGTTTTTT. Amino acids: CATSDYRDRGLGGELFF.

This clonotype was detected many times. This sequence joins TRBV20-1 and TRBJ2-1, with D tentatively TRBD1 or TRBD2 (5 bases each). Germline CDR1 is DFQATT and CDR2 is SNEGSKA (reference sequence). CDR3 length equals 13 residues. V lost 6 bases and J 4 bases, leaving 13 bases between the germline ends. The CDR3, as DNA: TGCAGTGCCGGGGACGAGCTTTACAATGAGCAGTTCTTC. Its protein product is CSAGDELYNEQFF.

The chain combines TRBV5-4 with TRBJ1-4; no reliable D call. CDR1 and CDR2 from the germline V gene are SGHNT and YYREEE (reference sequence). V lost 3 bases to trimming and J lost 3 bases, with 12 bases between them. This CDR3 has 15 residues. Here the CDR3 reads CASSSDRGANEKLFF. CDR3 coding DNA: TGTGCCAGCAGCTCGGACCGGGGTGCTAATGAAAAACTGTTTTTT.